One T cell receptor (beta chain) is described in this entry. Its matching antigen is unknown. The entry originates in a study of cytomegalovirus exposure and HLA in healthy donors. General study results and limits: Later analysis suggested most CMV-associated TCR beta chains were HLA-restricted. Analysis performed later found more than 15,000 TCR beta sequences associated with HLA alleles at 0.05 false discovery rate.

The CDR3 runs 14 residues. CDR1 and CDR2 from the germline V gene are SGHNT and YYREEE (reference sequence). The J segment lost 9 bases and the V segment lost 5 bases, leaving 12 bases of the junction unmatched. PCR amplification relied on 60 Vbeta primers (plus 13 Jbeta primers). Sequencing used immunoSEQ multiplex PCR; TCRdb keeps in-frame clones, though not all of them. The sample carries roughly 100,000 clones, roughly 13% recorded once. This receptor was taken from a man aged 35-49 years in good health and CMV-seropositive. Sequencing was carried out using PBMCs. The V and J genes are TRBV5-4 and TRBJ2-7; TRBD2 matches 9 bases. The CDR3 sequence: CASSSGIAGVGQYF. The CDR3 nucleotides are TGTGCCAGCAGTTCCGGGATAGCGGGAGTTGGGCAGTACTTC.